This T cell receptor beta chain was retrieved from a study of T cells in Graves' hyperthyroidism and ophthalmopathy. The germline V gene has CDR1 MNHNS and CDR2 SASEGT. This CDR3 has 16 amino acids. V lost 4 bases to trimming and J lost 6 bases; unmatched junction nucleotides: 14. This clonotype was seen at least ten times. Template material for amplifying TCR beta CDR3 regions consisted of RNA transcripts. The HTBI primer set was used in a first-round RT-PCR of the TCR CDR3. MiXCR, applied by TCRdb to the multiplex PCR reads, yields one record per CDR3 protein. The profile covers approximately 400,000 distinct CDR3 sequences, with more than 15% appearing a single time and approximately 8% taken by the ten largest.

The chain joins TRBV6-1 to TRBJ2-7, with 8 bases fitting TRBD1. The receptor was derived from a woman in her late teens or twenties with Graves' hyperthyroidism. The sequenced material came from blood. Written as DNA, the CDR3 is TGTGCCAGCAGTGCTACCGCGACAGGGGTCAGAGTCGAGCAGTACTTC. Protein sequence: CASSATATGVRVEQYF.